This T cell receptor (beta chain) was identified during a study of blood T cell repertoires in COVID-19. Authors' processing steps: The authors estimated nucleated cell counts from reference gene primer amplification. TCRdb's copy holds only in-frame clones and misses some; the assay was immunoSEQ multiplex PCR. The V and J calls and the clone size are those of that table, but D and trimming were determined from the DNA. The sample has tens of thousands of clones; roughly four fifths are singletons. Germline-derived CDR1 and CDR2 are ENHRY and SYGVKD. There are 16 residues in the CDR3. With 2 bases clipped from V and 4 bases from J, the junction kept 4 bases outside the gene matches. This clone is a singleton in its sample.

This clonotype was sampled from a man aged 35 to 55 with acute or convalescent COVID-19. Sequencing used peripheral blood. This sequence joins TRBV10-3 and TRBJ2-3; 12 nucleotides align to TRBD2. The CDR3 here is CAISERLAGDSDTQYF. The CDR3 DNA is TGTGCCATCAGTGAGCGACTAGCGGGGGACTCAGATACGCAGTATTTT.